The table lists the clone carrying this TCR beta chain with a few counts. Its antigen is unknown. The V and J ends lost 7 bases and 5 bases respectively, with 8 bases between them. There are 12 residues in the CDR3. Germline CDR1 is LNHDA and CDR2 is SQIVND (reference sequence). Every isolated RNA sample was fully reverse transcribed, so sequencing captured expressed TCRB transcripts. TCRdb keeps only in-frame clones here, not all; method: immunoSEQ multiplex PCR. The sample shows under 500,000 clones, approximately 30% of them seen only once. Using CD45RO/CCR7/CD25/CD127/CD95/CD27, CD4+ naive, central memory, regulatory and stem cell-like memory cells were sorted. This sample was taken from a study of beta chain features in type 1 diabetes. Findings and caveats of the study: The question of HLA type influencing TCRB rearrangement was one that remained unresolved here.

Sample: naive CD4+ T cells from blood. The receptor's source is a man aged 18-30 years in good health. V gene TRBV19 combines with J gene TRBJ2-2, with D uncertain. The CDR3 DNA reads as TGTGCCAGTATGGAAACTACCGGGGAGCTGTTTTTT. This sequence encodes CASMETTGELFF.